These 29 T cell receptor beta chains were all obtained from the same sample, sequenced in a study of blood T cell repertoires in COVID-19. Assay: immunoSEQ multiplex PCR; the TCRdb copy retains only in-frame clones and omits some. The table includes 410,000 or so clones, around 89% detected once. Sequences were obtained from peripheral blood. The receptors come from a middle-aged woman with COVID-19, enrolled during active disease.

About this clone: Other DNA sequences of this sample code for an identical CDR3. The V and J genes are TRBV20-1 and TRBJ1-5, with D maybe TRBD1 (5 bases). CDR3 length: 11 amino acids. V was shortened by 3 bases and J by 7 bases, with 7 bases between the two germline ends. Germline assignment: CDR1 DFQATT and CDR2 SNEGSKA (reference sequence). The CDR3 reads CSASGGQPQHF. For the CDR3, the DNA is TGCAGTGCTAGCGGGGGGCAGCCCCAGCATTTT.

This clone showed up just once. V usage is TRBV4-1 and J usage is TRBJ1-2; D not resolved. CDR1 and CDR2 from the germline V gene are MGHRA and YSYEKL. V dropped 1 base and J dropped 8 bases, with 8 bases sitting between them. The CDR3 extends over 12 amino acids. The CDR3 DNA reads TGCGCCAGCAGCCAAGGGCCCGGGGGCTACACCTTC. It is translated as CASSQGPGGYTF.

V usage is TRBV7-2 and J usage is TRBJ1-1; 8 bases are a match to TRBD1. Trimming at V came to 5 bases and at J to 4 bases, leaving 9 bases not matched to a gene. CDR1 and CDR2 from the germline V gene are SGHTA and FQGNSA. This CDR3 is built from 15 residues. CDR3: CASSLQGAKGTEAFF. The DNA for the CDR3 is TGTGCCAGCAGCCTTCAGGGGGCAAAAGGCACTGAAGCTTTCTTT.

The chain links TRBV7-8 to TRBJ2-7; a weak D match, TRBD2 (6 bases). Germline values: CDR1 SGHVS, CDR2 FQNEAQ. Trimming stripped 0 bases from V and 2 bases from J, with 17 bases between. This CDR3 region has 17 residues. The CDR3 nucleotides are TGTGCCAGCAGCTTAGCGGCCGGGAGTCCGTTACCCTACGAGCAGTACTTC. It specifies CASSLAAGSPLPYEQYF.

V and J are TRBV19 and TRBJ2-5; 13 bases line up with TRBD2. Looked up from germline, CDR1 is LNHDA and CDR2 is SQIVND (reference sequence). This CDR3 comprises 17 residues. J gave up 2 bases and V 5 bases, and 8 bases lay outside the gene matches. This chain's CDR3 is CASSRKTSGGRQETQYF. The CDR3 DNA reads as TGTGCCAGTAGTCGTAAGACTAGCGGGGGGCGTCAAGAGACCCAGTACTTC.

The chain carries TRBV5-1 and TRBJ1-4, with 7 bases identical to TRBD1. Germline V gene lookup returns CDR1 SGHRS and CDR2 YFSETQ. The V and J ends lost 5 bases and 10 bases, in that order; junction bases with no gene match: 8. The CDR3 runs 13 residues. For the CDR3, the DNA is TGCGCCAGCAGTCCCGGGACAGAAGGAAAACTGTTTTTT. Residues: CASSPGTEGKLFF.

The table lists this clone with a few counts. V usage is TRBV5-1 and J usage is TRBJ2-1; TRBD2 matches at 11 bases. Germline CDR1 and CDR2: SGHRS and YFSETQ. The CDR3 contains 14 residues. V was pared by 0 bases and J by 8 bases, with 1 base of the junction left unmatched. The CDR3 coding sequence is TGCGCCAGCAGCTTGGGACTAGCGGGGTATGAGCAGTTCTTC. It specifies CASSLGLAGYEQFF.

The chain carries TRBV7-2 and TRBJ2-5; weak D call: TRBD1 (6 bases). This CDR3 has 14 residues. In germline, CDR1 is SGHTA, CDR2 FQGNSA. The ends were cut back, 2 bases at V and 4 bases at J, with 11 bases in the middle. As DNA, the CDR3 is TGTGCCAGCAGCTTATTGCCAGGGGCAGAGACCCAGTACTTC. It specifies CASSLLPGAETQYF.

This chain connects TRBV19 to TRBJ1-2; D gene ambiguous. Trimming removed 7 bases from V and 4 bases from J, with 7 bases in between. CDR3 length: 11 residues. Germline values: CDR1 LNHDA, CDR2 SQIVND (reference sequence). Here the CDR3 DNA reads TGTGCCAGTACGAACAGCTATGGCTACACCTTC. It is translated as CASTNSYGYTF.

J is TRBJ1-2 and V is TRBV28; D possibly corresponds to TRBD1 (6 bases). V dropped 6 bases and J dropped 4 bases, with 12 bases sitting between them. CDR1 and CDR2 from the germline V gene are MDHEN and SYDVKM. This CDR3 comprises 13 residues. In DNA form, the CDR3 reads TGTGCCAGCAGCCAGGGGATAGGCTATGGCTACACCTTC. It yields the protein CASSQGIGYGYTF.

The chain couples TRBV5-1 to TRBJ2-1; 8 bases line up with TRBD1. The CDR3 runs 14 residues. V shed 0 bases, J shed 9 bases, and the junction held 5 bases outside the gene matches. The germline CDR1 and CDR2 sequences are SGHRS and YFSETQ. The CDR3 region has the DNA TGCGCCAGCAGCTTGGGGACAGGGCTGGGTGAGCAGTTCTTC. The encoded protein is CASSLGTGLGEQFF.

The chain joins TRBV6-1 to TRBJ1-6; D not certain. The V end lost 3 bases, the J end lost 1 base, and 10 bases lay between the germline ends. Germline CDR1 and CDR2: MNHNS and SASEGT. The CDR3 runs 16 residues. The DNA for the CDR3 is TGTGCCAGCAGTGATCGAAGCGGGTCCTATAATTCACCCCTCCACTTT. It translates to CASSDRSGSYNSPLHF.

The chain has TRBV7-9 and TRBJ1-2; D is ambiguous. V was shortened by 6 bases and J by 8 bases, with 10 bases between the two germline ends. Germline CDR1 SEHNR, CDR2 FQNEAQ (reference sequence). The CDR3 loop spans 11 amino acids. This CDR3 reads CASSYIGGYTF. CDR3 DNA sequence: TGTGCCAGCAGTTACATCGGGGGCTACACCTTC.

This clone has only one observation. The chain has TRBV6-2 or TRBV6-3 and TRBJ2-3; perhaps TRBD1 as D (6 bases). The CDR3 length is 19 residues. Per the germline V gene, CDR1 is MNHEY and CDR2 is SVGEGT. The ends were cut back, 4 bases at V and 0 bases at J, with 23 bases in the middle. In nucleotides, the CDR3 is TGTGCCAGCAGTTCCTACACGGTGATAACGGGACACAGCACAGATACGCAGTATTTT. Translation gives CASSSYTVITGHSTDTQYF.

The chain couples TRBV5-1 to TRBJ1-6; D gene ambiguous. The V gene's germline CDR1 is SGHRS and CDR2 YFSETQ. V was cut by 1 base and J by 8 bases, with 7 bases left in between. The CDR3 contains 13 residues. The CDR3 bases are TGCGCCAGCAGCTTGAGTCGCGATTCACCCCTCCACTTT. Encoded protein: CASSLSRDSPLHF.

The chain joins TRBV10-3 to TRBJ1-2; possibly TRBD1 for D (5 bases). The CDR3 is 15 amino acids. The V end was cut by 8 bases, the J end by 8 bases, with 24 bases between. Germline lookup yields CDR1 ENHRY and CDR2 SYGVKD. The CDR3 coding sequence is TGTGCCATCCCAACCCAAGGGGATCCAATGAGGGGCTACACCTTC. Protein product: CAIPTQGDPMRGYTF.

The V gene is TRBV3-1 (or the pseudogene TRBV3-2), the J gene TRBJ2-1; 11 nucleotides match TRBD1. Losses at the gene ends were 3 bases for V and 5 bases for J; bases not matched to a gene: 6. The CDR3 has 16 amino acids. Germline values: CDR1 LGHDT, CDR2 YNNKEL (reference sequence). The DNA for the CDR3 is TGTGCCAGCAGCCATAGGGACAGGGGGTTAAACAATGAGCAGTTCTTC. Encoded protein: CASSHRDRGLNNEQFF.

This sequence joins TRBV9 and TRBJ2-3; maybe TRBD2 (5 bases). This CDR3 has 14 residues. Per the germline V gene, CDR1 is SGDLS and CDR2 is YYNGEE. V lost 3 bases to trimming and J lost 8 bases, with 16 bases between them. CDR3 nucleotide sequence: TGTGCCAGCAGCGAGGAGGCGCGGTTTGGTACGCAGTATTTT. As protein: CASSEEARFGTQYF.

The rearrangement uses TRBV27 and TRBJ1-1; tentatively, D is TRBD1 (6 bases). Germline V gives CDR1 MNHEY, CDR2 SMNVEV (reference sequence). The V gene lost 2 bases and the J gene lost 5 bases, with 12 bases spanning the gap. CDR3 length: 14 amino acids. For the CDR3, the DNA is TGTGCCAGCAGTTTAGAACAGGGTCGTACTGAAGCTTTCTTT. It yields the protein CASSLEQGRTEAFF.

The CDR3 protein is CASRPRRITDTQYF. For the CDR3, the DNA is TGTGCCAGCAGACCCCGCAGAATCACAGATACGCAGTATTTT. This chain connects TRBV11-2 to TRBJ2-3; no reliable D call. The V end lost 6 bases, the J end lost 2 bases, and 12 bases lay between the germline ends. The germline V gene encodes CDR1 SGHAT and CDR2 FQNNGV. The CDR3 sequence is 14 residues long.

The count of this clone is one. The chain employs TRBV27 and TRBJ1-5, with a possible D match to TRBD1 (5 bases). V shed 6 bases and J shed 7 bases, with 19 bases lying between them. The length of the CDR3 is 15 residues. Germline values: CDR1 MNHEY, CDR2 SMNVEV (reference sequence). The CDR3 DNA follows: TGTGCCAGCAGCCTCTTTCGGGGGTGGGAACAGCCCCAGCATTTT. Translating gives CASSLFRGWEQPQHF.

Note on this clone: The germline gene is not matched at one end of the junction; a read error may be the cause. V is TRBV6-5 and J is TRBJ1-3; 12 bases map to TRBD1. The length of the CDR3 is 16 residues. Germline CDR1 MNHEY, CDR2 SVGAGI. This CDR3 reads CASSYTGGTGGRTIHF. The CDR3 nucleotides read TGTGCCAGCAGTTACACGGGTGGGACAGGGGGCCGCACCATACATTTT.

The V and J genes are TRBV4-3 and TRBJ1-4; the D is unclear. In germline, CDR1 is LGHNA, CDR2 YSLEER. The CDR3 sequence is 13 residues long. V dropped 1 base and J dropped 6 bases, with 6 bases sitting between them. The CDR3, as DNA: TGCGCCAGCAGCCAAGCGCGCGATGAAAAACTGTTTTTT. Translated: CASSQARDEKLFF.

V is TRBV19 and J is TRBJ2-1; weak D call: TRBD2 (5 bases). The CDR3 consists of 15 residues. Germline CDR1 reads LNHDA; CDR2 reads SQIVND (reference sequence). Trimming pared 6 bases from V and 4 bases from J, leaving 16 bases between. The CDR3 region has the DNA TGTGCCAGTAGCCCCCTTGAGAGAGGGTACAATGAGCAGTTCTTC. Translation: CASSPLERGYNEQFF.

The CDR3 sequence: CASSVRGGSPYTIYF. In DNA form, the CDR3 reads TGTGCCAGCAGCGTGAGGGGAGGGAGCCCTTACACCATATATTTT. The V call is TRBV9, the J call TRBJ1-3; a possible D gene is TRBD1 (5 bases). In germline, CDR1 is SGDLS, CDR2 YYNGEE. V was shortened by 2 bases and J by 8 bases, with 17 bases between the two germline ends. The CDR3 has 15 amino acids.

The chain recombines TRBV28 with TRBJ2-2; D perhaps matches TRBD1 (6 bases). Germline loops: CDR1 MDHEN, CDR2 SYDVKM. CDR3 length: 16 residues. The V end was cut by 10 bases, the J end by 2 bases, with 20 bases between. CDR3 loop: CATRGADSSNTGELFF. The DNA for the CDR3 is TGTGCCACCCGAGGGGCGGACAGTTCCAACACCGGGGAGCTGTTTTTT.

The chain links TRBV30 to TRBJ1-4, with D unresolved. The germline CDR1 and CDR2 sequences are GTSNPN and SVGIG (reference sequence). V was trimmed by 2 bases and J by 4 bases, leaving 14 bases between them. The CDR3 has 15 amino acids. The CDR3 sequence is CAWSRSEPINEKLFF. CDR3 DNA: TGTGCCTGGAGTCGGTCGGAGCCGATTAATGAAAAACTGTTTTTT.

The CDR3 DNA follows: TGTGCCAGCAGCACCGGGACTAGCTCACGGACGGTTGAGACCCAGTACTTC. Translating gives CASSTGTSSRTVETQYF. The chain carries TRBV6-2 or TRBV6-3 and TRBJ2-5, with 9 bases lining up with TRBD2. The trim removed 6 bases at V and 5 bases at J, leaving 16 bases unmatched. CDR3 length: 17 amino acids. The germline gives CDR1 MNHEY, CDR2 SVGEGT.

This clone was counted a few times. CDR3 region: CASSLDGNTEAFF. The CDR3 DNA reads TGTGCCAGCAGCTTAGACGGGAACACTGAAGCTTTCTTT. This chain uses TRBV11-1 with TRBJ1-1; no firm D call. V dropped 1 base and J dropped 1 base, with 4 bases sitting between them. The CDR3 totals 13 residues. The germline CDR1 and CDR2 sequences are SGHAT and FQDESV (reference sequence).